The clone carrying this T cell receptor beta chain was found a few times. These data come from a study of cytomegalovirus exposure and HLA in healthy donors. PCR used 60 Vbeta primers and 13 Jbeta primers. Some clones are missing from TCRdb's copy, which holds only in-frame ones; the method was immunoSEQ multiplex PCR. The sample contains about 150,000 clones, less than 10% of which appear only once. This CDR3 region has 14 residues. CDR1 and CDR2 (germline): LGHNA, YNFKEQ. V lost 5 bases and J lost 4, with 12 bases in between. The chain links TRBV4-2 to TRBJ1-3; D ambiguous. The source material was PBMCs. This receptor was identified in a man in his fifties or sixties in good health and CMV-seronegative. The CDR3 here is CASSARGGGNTIYF. In DNA, the CDR3 is TGTGCCAGCAGCGCTCGGGGTGGGGGAAACACCATATATTTT.